Shown below are 22 T cell receptor beta chains from a single sample sequenced in a study of T-cell reconstitution after alpha-beta-depleted transplantation in children. Molecular barcoding with unique molecular identifiers was used for the TCRbeta library. TCRdb passed the PCR reads through MiXCR, listing each CDR3 protein once. The sample lists about 540,000 distinct CDR3 sequences, 27% occurring once. Sequencing was performed on PBMCs, taken before TCRalphabeta/CD19-depleted stem cell transplant. Every receptor here comes from a boy under three years old with Wiskott-Aldrich syndrome, due to receive a stem cell transplant.

Comment on this clonotype: One end of the junction varies from germline; a read error may be responsible. The rearrangement uses TRBV20-1 and TRBJ2-7; D is unresolved. The CDR3 is made up of 12 amino acids. Germline V CDR1 and CDR2: DFQATT, SNEGSKA (reference sequence). This chain's CDR3 is CSASTWLYEQNF. The CDR3 coding sequence is TGCAGTGCTAGTACGTGGCTCTACGAGCAGAACTTC.

The gene calls are TRBV6-6 and TRBJ2-1, with D possibly matching TRBD2 (6 bases). The V and J ends lost 8 bases and 7 bases respectively, with 15 bases between them. The CDR3 contains 13 residues. Looked up from germline, CDR1 is MNHNY and CDR2 is SVGAGI (reference sequence). CDR3 protein: CASGRYFLNEQFF. CDR3 bases: TGTGCCAGCGGGAGGTACTTCTTGAATGAGCAGTTCTTC.

The chain carries TRBV12-3 or TRBV12-4 and TRBJ1-6, with TRBD1 matching over 8 bases. Germline trimming cut 7 bases from V and 4 bases from J; bases unmatched to any gene: 9. The CDR3 contains 16 residues. DNA for the CDR3: TGTGCCAGCACCTTAGGACAGGGAGAATATAATTCACCCCTCCACTTT. The encoded protein is CASTLGQGEYNSPLHF.

The rearrangement uses TRBV4-2 and TRBJ1-4, with unresolved D. Trimming took off 3 bases at V and 5 bases at J, with 13 bases between the two ends. CDR1 and CDR2 from the germline V gene are LGHNA and YNFKEQ. The CDR3 length is 15 residues. The chain's CDR3 is CASSQGNSENEKLFF. CDR3 sequence (DNA): TGTGCCAGCAGCCAGGGGAACAGTGAAAATGAAAAACTGTTTTTT.

V gene TRBV5-1 combines with J gene TRBJ2-6; 8 bases line up with TRBD1. After removal of 1 base from V and 2 bases from J, the junction contained 8 bases not matched to a gene. The CDR3 is made up of 18 amino acids. From germline, CDR1 is SGHRS and CDR2 YFSETQ. This CDR3 is CASSLKAGGLAGANVLTF. CDR3 nucleotide sequence: TGCGCCAGCAGCTTGAAGGCAGGGGGCCTTGCTGGGGCCAACGTCCTGACTTTC.

This clonotype was observed a single time. At one end, the junction sequence differs from germline, possibly due to a read error. The chain has TRBV5-1 and TRBJ2-3, with 8 positions matching TRBD1. CDR1 and CDR2 from the germline V gene are SGHRS and YFSETQ. This CDR3 region has 14 residues. CDR3 bases: TGCGCCAGCAGCCTTCGGACAGGGACAGATACGCATTATTTT. Its protein product is CASSLRTGTDTHYF.

The chain carries TRBV20-1 and TRBJ2-5; D possibly matches TRBD1 or TRBD2 (7 bases each). V lost 7 bases and J lost 0, with 18 bases in between. This CDR3 spans 15 amino acids. Germline CDR1 and CDR2: DFQATT and SNEGSKA (reference sequence). This CDR3 is CSVQGVGGNQETQYF. As DNA, the CDR3 is TGCAGTGTTCAGGGGGTGGGGGGGAACCAAGAGACCCAGTACTTC.

This clonotype was seen only a few times. It may be a read error: a sequence one base away is much more abundant. The V call is TRBV5-1, the J call TRBJ2-1; no firm D call. The CDR3 loop spans 13 amino acids. CDR1 and CDR2 (germline): SGHRS, YFSETQ. The V end lost 0 bases, the J end lost 5 bases, and 6 bases lay between the germline ends. CDR3 nucleotides: TGCGCCAGCAGCTTGGTCTGGGACAATGAGCAGTTCTTC. Translating gives CASSLVWDNEQFF.

This chain links TRBV5-1 with TRBJ2-3, with 9 positions matching TRBD2. Germline CDR1 reads SGHRS; CDR2 reads YFSETQ. This CDR3 is 18 amino acids long. Losses at the gene ends were 4 bases for V and 0 bases for J; bases not matched to a gene: 12. The CDR3 sequence: CASSTGTSSASSTDTQYF. DNA for the CDR3: TGCGCCAGCAGCACCGGGACTAGCAGCGCCTCGAGCACAGATACGCAGTATTTT.

This clonotype was seen a few times. The rearrangement links TRBV7-6 to TRBJ2-1; 9 bases align to TRBD1. V lost 5 bases to trimming and J lost 8 bases; unmatched junction nucleotides: 7. Germline CDR1 reads SGHVS; CDR2 reads FNYEAQ. The CDR3 is 14 amino acids. The DNA for the CDR3 is TGTGCCAGCAGCCTCCGGGACAGGGCCGATGAGCAGTTCTTC. Translation: CASSLRDRADEQFF.

This clonotype was found a few times. The chain links TRBV11-2 to TRBJ2-1, with D maybe TRBD2 (6 bases). V lost 4 bases and J lost 1, with 14 bases in between. The CDR3 spans 16 residues. Germline CDR1 SGHAT, CDR2 FQNNGV. In DNA, the CDR3 is TGTGCCAGCAGCTCGCGTTCCGGGACTTCCTACAATGAGCAGTTCTTC. It translates to CASSSRSGTSYNEQFF.

This chain uses TRBV2 with TRBJ2-1; D gene uncertain. The CDR3 runs to 12 residues. V lost 5 bases, J lost 3 bases, and 5 bases lay in between. Germline V lookup: CDR1 SNHLY, CDR2 FYNNEI. The CDR3 nucleotides are TGTGCCAGCAGTACCGACTACAATGAGCAGTTCTTC. Its protein product is CASSTDYNEQFF.

The gene calls are TRBV15 and TRBJ2-1; D is uncertain. Germline CDR1 LNHNV, CDR2 YYDKDF (reference sequence). With 3 bases removed from V and 1 base from J, the gap between germline ends came to 16 bases. CDR3 length equals 17 residues. CDR3 in amino acids: CATSRLSTRGSYNEQFF. The CDR3 DNA reads as TGTGCCACCAGCAGGTTGTCCACTCGCGGATCCTACAATGAGCAGTTCTTC.

The chain uses TRBV27 and TRBJ2-7; possibly TRBD1 for D (6 bases). Trimming stripped 8 bases from V and 3 bases from J, with 11 bases between. The CDR3 spans 12 residues. Germline CDR1 and CDR2: MNHEY and SMNVEV (reference sequence). CDR3 sequence (DNA): TGTGCCAGCGGCCGGACAGACTACGAGCAGTACTTC. Translated, it gives CASGRTDYEQYF.

The J gene is TRBJ2-1, the V gene TRBV5-1; D possibly corresponds to TRBD1 (5 bases). Germline CDR1 reads SGHRS; CDR2 reads YFSETQ. The ends were cut back, 4 bases at V and 12 bases at J, with 23 bases in the middle. This CDR3 contains 15 residues. The CDR3 protein is CASSAAPGSRDGQFF. CDR3 DNA: TGCGCCAGCAGCGCGGCCCCAGGGTCTCGCGATGGGCAGTTCTTC.

The genes are TRBV5-1 and TRBJ1-6; D might be TRBD1 (6 bases). Germline V gives CDR1 SGHRS, CDR2 YFSETQ. This CDR3 is built from 15 residues. Trimming pared 2 bases from V and 5 bases from J, leaving 11 bases between. This CDR3 reads CASSFGTKNNSPLHF. The DNA of the CDR3 is TGCGCCAGCAGCTTCGGGACAAAAAATAATTCACCCCTCCACTTT.

The chain links TRBV5-1 to TRBJ2-1; TRBD2 agrees at 8 bases. The CDR3 consists of 14 residues. V dropped 0 bases and J dropped 7; count of bases not matched to a gene: 3. Germline V gene lookup returns CDR1 SGHRS and CDR2 YFSETQ. DNA of the CDR3: TGCGCCAGCAGCTTGGGACTAGCGTGGAATGAGCAGTTCTTC. It yields the protein CASSLGLAWNEQFF.

Many counts were recorded for this clonotype. The rearrangement uses TRBV4-1 and TRBJ1-2; D is unresolved. The CDR3 is 14 residues long. Looked up from germline, CDR1 is MGHRA and CDR2 is YSYEKL. V was trimmed by 4 bases and J by 7 bases, leaving 16 bases between them. The CDR3 spells CASSPRQDWGGYTF. The CDR3 nucleotides read TGCGCCAGCAGCCCCAGGCAGGACTGGGGTGGCTACACCTTC.

This clonotype was counted between two and nine times. CDR3 sequence: CASSLARSGSYNEQFF. CDR3 DNA: TGCGCCAGCAGCTTGGCCAGGTCGGGAAGTTACAATGAGCAGTTCTTC. The chain is built from TRBV5-1 and TRBJ2-1, with D maybe TRBD2 (5 bases). Germline V gives CDR1 SGHRS, CDR2 YFSETQ. The germline V and J ends were trimmed by 0 bases and 4 bases, with 14 bases remaining between them. The CDR3 is 16 amino acids.

The V and J genes are TRBV5-1 and TRBJ2-5; 11 nucleotides align to TRBD2. The CDR3 covers 16 residues. The V gene end was trimmed by 5 bases and the J gene end by 1 base; junction bases not matched to a gene: 7. Germline CDR1 is SGHRS and CDR2 is YFSETQ. The chain's CDR3 is CASSPRLAGLQETQYF. The CDR3 region has the DNA TGCGCCAGCAGTCCCAGACTAGCGGGGCTCCAAGAGACCCAGTACTTC.

This clonotype turned up a few times. The J gene is TRBJ1-1, the V gene TRBV6-1; D is uncertain. Germline V gene lookup returns CDR1 MNHNS and CDR2 SASEGT. V dropped 2 bases and J dropped 5 bases, with 12 bases sitting between them. This CDR3 is built from 14 residues. CDR3 region: CASSEKVGSTEAFF. CDR3 sequence (DNA): TGTGCCAGCAGTGAAAAGGTGGGCTCGACTGAAGCTTTCTTT.

The rearrangement links TRBV4-2 to TRBJ2-1; unclear D gene. Germline assignment: CDR1 LGHNA and CDR2 YNFKEQ. With 1 base removed from V and 6 bases from J, the gap between germline ends came to 16 bases. The CDR3 sequence is 16 residues long. In DNA, the CDR3 is TGTGCCAGCAGCCAAGCTGGCGGCCCTCGGGCCAATGAGCAGTTCTTC. Protein product: CASSQAGGPRANEQFF.